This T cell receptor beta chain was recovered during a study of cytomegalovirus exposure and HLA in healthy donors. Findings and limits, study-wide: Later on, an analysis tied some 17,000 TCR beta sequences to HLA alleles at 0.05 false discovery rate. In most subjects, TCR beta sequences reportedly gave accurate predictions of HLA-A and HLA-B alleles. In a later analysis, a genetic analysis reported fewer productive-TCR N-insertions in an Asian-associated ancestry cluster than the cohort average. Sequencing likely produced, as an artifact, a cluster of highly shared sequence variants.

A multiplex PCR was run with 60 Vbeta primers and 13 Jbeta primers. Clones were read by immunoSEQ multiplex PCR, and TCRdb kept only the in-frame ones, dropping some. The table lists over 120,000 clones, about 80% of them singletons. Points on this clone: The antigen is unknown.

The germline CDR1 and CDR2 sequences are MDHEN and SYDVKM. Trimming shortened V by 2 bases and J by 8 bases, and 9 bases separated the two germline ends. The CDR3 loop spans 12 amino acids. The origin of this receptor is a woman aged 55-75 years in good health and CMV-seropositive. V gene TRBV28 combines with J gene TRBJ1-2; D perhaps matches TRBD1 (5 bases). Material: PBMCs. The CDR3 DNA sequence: TGTGCCAGCAGTTTAGCAGGGATCGGCTACACCTTC. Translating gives CASSLAGIGYTF.